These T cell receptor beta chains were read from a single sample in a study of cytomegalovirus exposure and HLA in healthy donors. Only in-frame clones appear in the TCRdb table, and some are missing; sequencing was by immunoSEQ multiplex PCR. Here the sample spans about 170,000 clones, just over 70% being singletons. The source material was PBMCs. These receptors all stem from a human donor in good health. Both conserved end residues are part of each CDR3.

CAWSVQTISYEQYF TRBJ2-7 TRBV30
CASSLGRRAEAFF TRBJ1-1 TRBV5-6
CASSSPSRTGTYEQYF TRBJ2-7 TRBV5-4
CAWTDRGSNQPQHF TRBJ1-5 TRBV30
CASSLGDRVTGELFF TRBJ2-2 TRBV7-2
CASSPGETQYF TRBJ2-5 TRBV18
CSVYSNEKLFF TRBJ1-4 TRBV29-1
CASSESETSGNTGELFF TRBJ2-2 TRBV10-1
CASSTGGAYNEQFF TRBJ2-1 TRBV5-1
CASSPSQDTGELFF TRBJ2-2 TRBV18
CASSTTGQGFHSNQPQHF TRBJ1-5 TRBV5-8
CASSRLAGGPNEQFF TRBJ2-1 TRBV7-2
CASSIREGGTEAFF TRBJ1-1 TRBV19
CAIRGYSGVGANVLTF TRBJ2-6 TRBV10-3
CASSPSGTVQNSPLHF TRBJ1-6 TRBV27
CASVGDVYGYTF TRBJ1-2 TRBV7-2
CASSLYPGGDTEAFF TRBJ1-1 TRBV5-4
CASSPRLAGGTDTQYF TRBJ2-3 TRBV18
CASRQDGQYNSPLHF TRBJ1-6 TRBV7-3
CAWIEGVITEAFF TRBJ1-1 TRBV30
CASSFSQGDGYTF TRBJ1-2 TRBV5-1
CASSPSWGGDYEQYF TRBJ2-7 TRBV5-4
CASSPLGTRGNNYGYTF TRBJ1-2 TRBV7-9
CASSYLNSGGAGADTQYF TRBJ2-3 TRBV5-1
CASSKDRGEQYF TRBJ2-7 TRBV4-1
CASSQDGRVYQYSYNEQFF TRBJ2-1 TRBV4-2
CASSGFWAGGNTGELFF TRBJ2-2 TRBV5-4
CASSLGRNTGELFF TRBJ2-2 TRBV7-3
CASSLPTSGGAMAGELFF TRBJ2-2 TRBV7-8
CASSSLRADTQYF TRBJ2-3 TRBV7-3
CASSQAVRGGRTDTQYF TRBJ2-3 TRBV4-1
CASSDTLAGGLRADTQYF TRBJ2-3 TRBV6-4
CASTSTGRETQYF TRBJ2-5 TRBV5-1
CASSLSTGGYEQYF TRBJ2-7 TRBV27
CASGFNTGTGFWGTEAFF TRBJ1-1 TRBV12-5
CAWSVGACGYTF TRBJ1-2 TRBV30
CASSLGGGRVTEAFF TRBJ1-1 TRBV7-9
CASSPSGGRQETQYF TRBJ2-5 TRBV7-9
CATSRAGKNSPLHF TRBJ1-6 TRBV2
CASSSGQGGIIYEQYF TRBJ2-7 TRBV5-1
CASSFGQNRGTQYF TRBJ2-5 TRBV11-2
CASSLGGDSWTQYF TRBJ2-5 TRBV7-9
CASSQGLAGVAPRGTQYF TRBJ2-5 TRBV7-9
CAFSGTSTGELFF TRBJ2-2 TRBV30
CASSSPGGTSGNTIYF TRBJ1-3 TRBV5-1
CASSDGTVYQETQYF TRBJ2-5 TRBV2
CASSVIRDSRFGDHGYTF TRBJ1-2 TRBV9
CASSVRDFQYLGTDTQYF TRBJ2-3 TRBV9